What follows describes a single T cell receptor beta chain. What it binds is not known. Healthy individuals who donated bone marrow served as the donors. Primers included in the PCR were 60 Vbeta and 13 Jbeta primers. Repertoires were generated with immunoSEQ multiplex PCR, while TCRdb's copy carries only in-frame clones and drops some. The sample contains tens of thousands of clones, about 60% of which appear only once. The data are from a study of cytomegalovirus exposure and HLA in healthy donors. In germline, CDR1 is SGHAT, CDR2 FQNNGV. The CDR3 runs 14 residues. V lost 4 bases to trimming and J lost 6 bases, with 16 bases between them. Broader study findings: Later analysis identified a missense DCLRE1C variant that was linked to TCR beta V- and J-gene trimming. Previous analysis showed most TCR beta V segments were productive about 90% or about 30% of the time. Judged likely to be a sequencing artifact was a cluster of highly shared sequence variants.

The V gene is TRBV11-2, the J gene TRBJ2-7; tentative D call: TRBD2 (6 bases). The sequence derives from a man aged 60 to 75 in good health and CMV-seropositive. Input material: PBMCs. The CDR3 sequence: CASSSISRGFEQYF. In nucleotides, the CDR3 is TGTGCCAGCAGCTCCATTAGTCGGGGGTTCGAGCAGTACTTC.